This T cell receptor (beta chain) is drawn from a study of cytotoxic CD8 clonotypes in ibrutinib-treated CLL. The data were produced by immunoSEQ multiplex PCR, yet TCRdb's version contains in-frame clones alone and is incomplete. The data show approximately 340,000 clones, 60% to 80% seen once. Study-wide findings and caveats: Public clonotypes showed up rarely, and on treatment they shrank or held steady.

Details on this clone: Its antigen is undetermined.

The germline V gene encodes CDR1 MNHEY and CDR2 SMNVEV (reference sequence). V was pared by 5 bases and J by 6 bases, with 8 bases of the junction left unmatched. CDR3 length: 15 residues. The chain carries TRBV27 and TRBJ2-1; 9 bases are shared with TRBD2. Source: PBMCs, taken after 36 months of ibrutinib treatment. The TCR was taken from a human donor with chronic lymphocytic leukemia. CDR3 loop: CASSIPGTSRNEQFF. CDR3 nucleotide sequence: TGTGCCAGCAGTATCCCCGGGACTAGCCGCAATGAGCAGTTCTTC.